These 17 T cell receptor beta chains originate from one sample sequenced in a study of blood T cells in healthy people across ages. It was with a sample-barcoded 5' primer and a J-beta primer mix that a second PCR of about 6 to 11 cycles was run. TCRdb reprocessed the 5' RACE reads with MiXCR, giving one entry per CDR3 protein. The table shows 1.4 million to 1.5 million distinct CDR3 sequences, with 42% occurring only once. Sequenced: blood. Receptors originate from a woman aged 18-29 years in good health.

The gene calls are TRBV20-1 and TRBJ2-5, with 7 bases fitting TRBD2. Germline V gene sequence: CDR1 DFQATT, CDR2 SNEGSKA (reference sequence). V dropped 3 bases and J dropped 5; count of bases not matched to a gene: 9. This CDR3 has 14 amino acids. This CDR3 reads CSASLRERGETQYF. The CDR3 DNA sequence: TGCAGTGCTAGTCTCCGGGAGCGGGGTGAGACCCAGTACTTC.

This clonotype was picked up one time. The chain uses TRBV5-4 and TRBJ2-5; no reliable D call. The V and J ends lost 0 bases and 5 bases respectively, with 5 bases between them. CDR1 is SGHNT, CDR2 YYREEE, per germline (reference sequence). The CDR3 loop spans 12 amino acids. The chain's CDR3 is CASSLAMETQYF. In DNA, the CDR3 is TGTGCCAGCAGCTTGGCCATGGAGACCCAGTACTTC.

This sequence joins TRBV24-1 and TRBJ1-2; 7 bases agree with TRBD1. Germline values: CDR1 KGHDR, CDR2 SFDVKD. The CDR3 extends over 14 amino acids. V shed 3 bases, J shed 8 bases, and the junction held 8 bases outside the gene matches. CDR3: CATSDPGQVGGYTF. The CDR3 DNA reads TGTGCCACCAGTGATCCCGGACAGGTGGGCGGCTACACCTTC.

This chain uses TRBV12-3 or TRBV12-4 with TRBJ2-4; D is possibly TRBD1 (6 bases). Gene TRBJ2-5 matches the end of the DNA better, so the J call may be wrong. The CDR3 extends over 13 amino acids. Written as DNA, the CDR3 is TGTGCCAGCAGCGGGACATTACAAGAGACCCAGTACTTC. It encodes CASSGTLQETQYF.

The V gene is TRBV2, the J gene TRBJ1-1; D may be TRBD1 (6 bases). Germline values: CDR1 SNHLY, CDR2 FYNNEI. V lost 6 bases, J lost 1 base, and 15 bases lay in between. CDR3 length: 15 amino acids. This CDR3 is CASSIQGTRNTEAFF. The DNA for the CDR3 is TGTGCCAGCAGCATTCAGGGGACGAGGAACACTGAAGCTTTCTTT.

This clonotype was seen ten or more times. This CDR3 is CASSARLVPEQFF. In DNA form, the CDR3 reads TGTGCCAGCAGCGCCCGACTAGTCCCTGAGCAGTTCTTC. The chain uses TRBV7-2 and TRBJ2-1; perhaps TRBD2 as D (6 bases). This CDR3 has 13 amino acids. With 5 bases removed from V and 9 bases from J, the gap between germline ends came to 14 bases. The germline CDR1 and CDR2 sequences are SGHTA and FQGNSA.

Note on this clonotype: A read error may explain this, as a much larger clone is one base away. The chain has TRBV5-1 and TRBJ2-4; no clear D gene. The V end lost 4 bases, the J end lost 15 bases, and 20 bases lay between the germline ends. CDR3 length: 13 amino acids. Germline V gene lookup returns CDR1 SGHRS and CDR2 YFSETQ. CDR3 nucleotides: TGCGCCAGCAGCGCGCCGAGCTCCTACGAGCGGTACTTC. This gives the protein CASSAPSSYERYF.

V is TRBV10-3 and J is TRBJ1-1; D is uncertain. V lost 4 bases and J 4 bases, leaving 16 bases between the germline ends. The germline V gene has CDR1 ENHRY and CDR2 SYGVKD. The CDR3 is made up of 15 amino acids. CDR3 region: CAISGAVAGRTEAFF. DNA for the CDR3: TGTGCCATCAGTGGGGCAGTGGCGGGCCGCACTGAAGCTTTCTTT.

This clonotype has just a few counts. The chain couples TRBV5-1 to TRBJ2-3, with 7 bases fitting TRBD2. The trim removed 4 bases at V and 3 bases at J, leaving 11 bases unmatched. Germline CDR1 is SGHRS and CDR2 is YFSETQ. This CDR3 spans 16 amino acids. CDR3 amino acids: CASSLASGANTDTQYF. The CDR3 nucleotides read TGCGCCAGCAGCCTGGCCAGCGGGGCCAATACAGATACGCAGTATTTT.

This clonotype was found a few times. The chain combines TRBV20-1 with TRBJ1-2; D gene unclear. V was trimmed by 7 bases and J by 8 bases, leaving 17 bases between them. Per the germline V gene, CDR1 is DFQATT and CDR2 is SNEGSKA (reference sequence). There are 12 residues in the CDR3. Here the CDR3 DNA reads TGCAGTGAATCCCCCACGGCCAAAGGCTACACCTTC. Its translation: CSESPTAKGYTF.

The rearrangement uses TRBV7-9 and TRBJ2-7, with D possibly matching TRBD1 (6 bases). This CDR3 spans 14 amino acids. The germline gives CDR1 SEHNR, CDR2 FQNEAQ (reference sequence). V was clipped by 5 bases and J by 3 bases, with 14 bases between them. As DNA, the CDR3 is TGTGCCAGCAGCCCACAGGGAAAAGGCTACGAGCAGTACTTC. The encoded protein is CASSPQGKGYEQYF.

This sequence joins TRBV4-2 and TRBJ2-3; 10 nucleotides agree with TRBD2. Germline CDR1 and CDR2: LGHNA and YNFKEQ. CDR3 length: 17 amino acids. V was clipped by 0 bases and J by 3 bases; unmatched bases: 6. CDR3 bases: TGTGCCAGCAGCCAAGATTTCGCTAGCGGGAGTACAGATACGCAGTATTTT. It is translated as CASSQDFASGSTDTQYF.

In regard to this clonotype: With a much larger clone just one base away, this may be a read error. The V call is TRBV12-3 or TRBV12-4, the J call TRBJ2-2, with D maybe TRBD2 (6 bases). The CDR3 covers 13 residues. The ends were cut back, 2 bases at V and 7 bases at J, with 8 bases in the middle. The chain's CDR3 is CASSLRGIGELFF. The CDR3 nucleotides read TGTGCCAGCAGTTTACGGGGGATCGGGGAGCTGTTTTTT.

The sample holds a few counts of this clonotype. The chain couples TRBV27 to TRBJ2-5; the D gene is possibly TRBD1 (5 bases). Near its end, the DNA agrees better with TRBJ2-7, so the J call may be wrong. The CDR3 has 14 amino acids. In germline, CDR1 is MNHEY, CDR2 SMNVEV (reference sequence). The CDR3 nucleotides read TGTGCCAGCAGTTTATCCCCCAGGGACTACGAGCAGTACTTC. Protein: CASSLSPRDYEQYF.

The CDR3: CASRMDRGRREQYF. The CDR3 DNA follows: TGTGCCAGCAGGATGGACAGGGGGCGCCGCGAGCAGTACTTC. V usage is TRBV6-2 or TRBV6-3 and J usage is TRBJ2-4; TRBD1 matches at 11 bases. The J call may be incorrect, as the DNA end agrees better with TRBJ2-7. The CDR3 spans 14 residues. In germline, CDR1 is MNHEY, CDR2 SVGEGT.

The genes are TRBV4-2 and TRBJ2-3, with TRBD2 matching 9 bases. Trimming removed 0 bases from V and 5 bases from J; junction bases left unmatched: 3. CDR1 is LGHNA, CDR2 YNFKEQ, per germline. The length of the CDR3 is 15 residues. CDR3 sequence: CASSQDKLAGDTQYF. CDR3 nucleotide sequence: TGTGCCAGCAGCCAAGACAAACTAGCGGGAGATACGCAGTATTTT.

This chain connects TRBV20-1 to TRBJ1-4; 9 nucleotides agree with TRBD1. With V trimmed by 1 base and J by 7 bases, 4 bases remained unmatched. Germline V gene sequence: CDR1 DFQATT, CDR2 SNEGSKA (reference sequence). CDR3 length: 14 residues. In DNA, the CDR3 is TGCAGTGCTAGAGGGGGGACAGGGCCTGAAAAACTGTTTTTT. It codes for CSARGGTGPEKLFF.